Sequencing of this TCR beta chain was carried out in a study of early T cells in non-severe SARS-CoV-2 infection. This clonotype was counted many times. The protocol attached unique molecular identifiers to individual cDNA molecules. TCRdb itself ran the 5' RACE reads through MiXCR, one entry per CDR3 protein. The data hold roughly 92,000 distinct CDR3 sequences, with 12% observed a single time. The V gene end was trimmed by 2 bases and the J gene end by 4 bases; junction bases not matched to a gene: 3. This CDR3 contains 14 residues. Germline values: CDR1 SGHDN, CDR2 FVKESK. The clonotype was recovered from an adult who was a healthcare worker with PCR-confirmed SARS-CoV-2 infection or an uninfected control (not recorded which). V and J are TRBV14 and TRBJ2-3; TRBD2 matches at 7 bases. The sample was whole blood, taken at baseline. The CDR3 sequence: CASSQREAPDTQYF. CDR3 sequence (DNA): TGTGCCAGCAGCCAACGGGAGGCACCAGATACGCAGTATTTT. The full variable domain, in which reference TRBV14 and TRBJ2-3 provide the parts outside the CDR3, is EAGVTQFPSHSVIEKGQTVTLRCDPISGHDNLYWYRRVMGKEIKFLLHFVKESKQDESGMPNNRFLAERTGGTYSTLKVQPAELEDSGVYFCASSQREAPDTQYFGPGTRLTVL.